This T cell receptor (beta chain) is from a study of response to subunit inactivated influenza vaccine. MiXCR, applied by TCRdb to the RT-PCR reads, yields one record per CDR3 protein. In the table there are more than 400,000 distinct CDR3 sequences, approximately 10% of which are singletons. Overall study results and limits: Authors suggested seasonal influenza vaccinations each recruit few new T cells.

This clonotype was observed a few times. Antigen specificity is unknown. This CDR3 comprises 16 residues. With V trimmed by 4 bases and J by 0 bases, 9 bases remained unmatched. Germline-derived CDR1 and CDR2 are DFQATT and SNEGSKA (reference sequence). The sequenced sample was PBMCs from blood, obtained about 6 weeks after vaccination. The J gene is TRBJ1-5, the V gene TRBV20-1; 7 positions match TRBD1. The receptor's source is a middle-aged man who received an inactivated influenza vaccine. The CDR3 bases are TGCAGTGCTAAGAAACCGGGGGACAGTAGCAATCAGCCCCAGCATTTT. This gives the protein CSAKKPGDSSNQPQHF.